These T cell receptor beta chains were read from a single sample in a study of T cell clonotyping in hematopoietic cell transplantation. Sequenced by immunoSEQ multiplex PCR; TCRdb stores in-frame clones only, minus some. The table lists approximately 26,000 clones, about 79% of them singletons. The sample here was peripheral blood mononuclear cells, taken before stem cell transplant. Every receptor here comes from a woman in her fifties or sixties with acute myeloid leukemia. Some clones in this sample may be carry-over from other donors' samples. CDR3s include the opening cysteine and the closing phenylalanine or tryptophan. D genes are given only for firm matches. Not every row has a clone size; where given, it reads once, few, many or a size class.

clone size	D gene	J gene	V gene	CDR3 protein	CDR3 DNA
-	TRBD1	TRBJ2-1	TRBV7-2	CASSSGTGLHNEQFF	TGTGCCAGCAGCTCGGGGACAGGGTTACACAATGAGCAGTTCTTC
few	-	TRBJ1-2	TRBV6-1	CASSESSWGVPRYGYTF	TGTGCCAGCAGTGAATCTTCTTGGGGGGTCCCTCGCTATGGCTACACCTTC
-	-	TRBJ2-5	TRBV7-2	CASSLGLLDVETQYF	TGTGCCAGCAGCCTCGGACTCCTCGACGTAGAGACCCAGTACTTC
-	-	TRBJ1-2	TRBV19	CASSIDKSTPGYTF	TGTGCCAGTAGTATAGATAAATCGACACCCGGCTACACCTTC
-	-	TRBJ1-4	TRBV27	CASSRYGRAANEKLFF	TGTGCCAGCAGTCGTTACGGGCGGGCGGCTAATGAAAAACTGTTTTTT
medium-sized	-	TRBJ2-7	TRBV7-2	CASSPAYEQYF	TGTGCCAGCAGCCCCGCCTACGAGCAGTACTTC
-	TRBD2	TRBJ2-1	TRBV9	CASSPRSGISDEQFF	TGTGCCAGCAGCCCCCGAAGCGGGATATCTGATGAGCAGTTCTTC
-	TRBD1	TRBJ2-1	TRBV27	CASRMGQGLGEQFF	TGTGCCAGCCGTATGGGACAGGGGCTCGGGGAGCAGTTCTTC
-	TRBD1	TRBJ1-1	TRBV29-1	CSVERQGGTEAFF	TGCAGCGTTGAACGCCAGGGGGGCACTGAAGCTTTCTTT
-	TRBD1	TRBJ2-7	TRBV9	CASSVDPGQGSYEQYF	TGTGCCAGCAGCGTTGACCCGGGACAGGGGTCCTACGAGCAGTACTTC
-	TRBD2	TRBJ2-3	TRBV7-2	CASSTRGGNTDTQYF	TGTGCCAGCAGCACCCGGGGGGGGAACACAGATACGCAGTATTTT
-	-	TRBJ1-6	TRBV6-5	CASQSSSYNSPLHF	TGTGCCAGCCAGTCTTCCTCCTATAATTCACCCCTCCACTTT
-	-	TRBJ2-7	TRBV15	CATSREVPSYEQYF	TGTGCCACCAGCCGAGAGGTACCTTCCTACGAGCAGTACTTC
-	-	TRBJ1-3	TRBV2	CAGGTSTNTIYF	TGTGCCGGGGGGACATCTACAAACACCATATATTTT
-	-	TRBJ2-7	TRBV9	CASTAGLWGNEQYF	TGTGCCAGCACCGCCGGCCTATGGGGAAACGAGCAGTACTTC
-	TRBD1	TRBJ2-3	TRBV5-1	CASSLAAGGGDTQYF	TGCGCCAGCAGCTTGGCGGCAGGGGGTGGAGATACGCAGTATTTT
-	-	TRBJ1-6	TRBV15	CATSRGGTSLGSPLHF	TGTGCCACCAGCAGAGGGGGGACGAGTCTCGGGTCACCCCTCCACTTT
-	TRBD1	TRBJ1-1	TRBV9	CASSWMTGVNTEAFF	TGTGCCAGCAGCTGGATGACAGGGGTTAACACTGAAGCTTTCTTT
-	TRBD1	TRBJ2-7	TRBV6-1	CASSARDRDYEQYF	TGTGCCAGCAGTGCCCGGGACAGGGACTACGAGCAGTACTTC
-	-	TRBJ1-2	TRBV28	CASSLARTNYGYTF	TGTGCCAGCAGTTTAGCCAGGACTAACTATGGCTACACCTTC
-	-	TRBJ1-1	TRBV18	CASSPLGPQGGSTEAFF	TGTGCCAGCTCACCACTGGGCCCACAGGGAGGGAGCACTGAAGCTTTCTTT
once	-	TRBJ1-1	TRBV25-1	CASSVQSNTEAFF	TGTGCCAGCAGTGTACAGAGTAACACTGAAGCTTTCTTT
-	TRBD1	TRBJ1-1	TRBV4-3	CASSQLTGGNTEAFF	TGCGCCAGCAGCCAATTGACAGGGGGGAACACTGAAGCTTTCTTT
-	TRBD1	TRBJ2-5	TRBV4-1	CASSRPGTGTQETQYF	TGCGCCAGCAGCCGTCCCGGGACAGGGACCCAAGAGACCCAGTACTTC
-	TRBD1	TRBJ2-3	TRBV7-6	CASSLVRTGGPDTQYF	TGTGCCAGCAGCTTAGTCAGGACAGGGGGCCCAGATACGCAGTATTTT
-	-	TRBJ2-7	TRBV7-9	CASSFYHPNEQYF	TGTGCCAGCAGCTTCTACCACCCTAACGAGCAGTACTTC
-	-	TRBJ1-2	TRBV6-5	CASRYDGNYGYTF	TGTGCCAGCAGATACGACGGGAACTATGGCTACACCTTC
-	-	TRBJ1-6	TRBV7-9	CASSLEGGSYNSPLHF	TGTGCCAGCAGCTTAGAAGGGGGCTCCTATAATTCACCCCTCCACTTT
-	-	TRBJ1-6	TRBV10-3	CAIREPNSPLHF	TGTGCCATCAGGGAACCTAATTCACCCCTCCACTTT
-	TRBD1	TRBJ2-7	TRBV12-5	CASGLGQDSDEQYF	TGTGCTAGTGGTCTGGGACAGGATTCAGACGAGCAGTACTTC
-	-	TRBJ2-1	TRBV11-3	CASSRTGTNEQFF	TGTGCCAGCAGCCGCACAGGGACTAATGAGCAGTTCTTC
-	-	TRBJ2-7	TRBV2	CASSQGFAYEQYF	TGTGCCAGCAGTCAAGGTTTCGCCTACGAGCAGTACTTC